The 7 T cell receptor beta chains listed next were all sequenced from one sample in a study of OX40 agonist ivuxolimab in advanced cancers. The library came from the immunoSEQ multiplex PCR assay. The table comes from immuneACCESS by way of TCRdb, which keeps in-frame sequences with V and J called. Part of the clones is missing from these tables; in studies checked, under half for an unresolved V gene and the rest for unknown reasons. The sample includes tens of thousands of clones, with roughly 80% observed a single time. Under 2.5% of the sample lies in the top ten. The source was CD4+ or CD8+ T cells sorted from blood, collected in a trial of the OX40 agonist ivuxolimab. The source is an adult with an advanced solid tumor such as melanoma, head and neck, liver or kidney cancer.

The chain carries TRBV6-1 and TRBJ2-7; 14 bases match TRBD2. The length of the CDR3 is 15 residues. Germline CDR1 is MNHNS and CDR2 is SASEGT. Losses at the gene ends were 8 bases for V and 6 bases for J; bases not matched to a gene: 9. Here the CDR3 DNA reads TGTGCCAGCCAAGGGACTAGCGGGAGAGATGGCGAGCAGTACTTC. Amino acid sequence: CASQGTSGRDGEQYF.

In DNA, the CDR3 is TGTGCCAGCAGCAAGGACAGGGTCAATGAGCAGTTCTTC. This translates into CASSKDRVNEQFF. The J gene is TRBJ2-1, the V gene TRBV6-5, with 8 bases lining up with TRBD1. Germline assignment: CDR1 MNHEY and CDR2 SVGAGI. CDR3 size: 13 residues. Germline trimming cut 6 bases from V and 6 bases from J; bases unmatched to any gene: 4.

V is TRBV7-8 and J is TRBJ2-3; weak D call: TRBD1 (5 bases). Trimming removed 2 bases at V and 0 bases at J, with 18 bases between. The germline V gene encodes CDR1 SGHVS and CDR2 FQNEAQ. The CDR3 spans 18 residues. The CDR3 coding sequence is TGTGCCAGCAGCTTATACAGGATGTTAACGGCTAGCACAGATACGCAGTATTTT. Translating it yields CASSLYRMLTASTDTQYF.

In its sample, this clone was seen a few times. This chain joins TRBV19 and TRBJ1-2, with D possibly matching TRBD1 (6 bases). Between the trimmed V and J ends, which lost 9 bases and 7 bases, there was a span of 18 bases. CDR1 and CDR2 from the germline V gene are LNHDA and SQIVND (reference sequence). The CDR3 runs to 13 residues. CDR3 sequence reads: CASLSRGAAGYTF. CDR3 coding DNA: TGTGCCAGCCTCTCGCGGGGGGCTGCTGGCTACACCTTC.

The V call is TRBV7-9, the J call TRBJ2-6, with D perhaps matching TRBD1 (5 bases). The CDR3 is made up of 16 amino acids. Germline CDR1 is SEHNR and CDR2 is FQNEAQ (reference sequence). V was pared by 5 bases and J by 4 bases, with 15 bases between. The CDR3 DNA is TGTGCCAGCAGCACTGATAGGGGCAAGGGGGCCAACGTCCTGACTTTC. This codes for CASSTDRGKGANVLTF. The whole variable domain, remainder taken from reference TRBV7-9 and TRBJ2-6, is DTGVSQNPRHKITKRGQNVTFRCDPISEHNRLYWYRQTLGQGPEFLTYFQNEAQLEKSRLLSDRFSAERPKGSFSTLEIQRTEQGDSAMYLCASSTDRGKGANVLTFGAGSRLTVL.

This chain links TRBV6-1 with TRBJ1-1, with D perhaps matching TRBD1 (5 bases). This CDR3 is built from 15 residues. CDR1 MNHNS and CDR2 SASEGT come from the germline V gene. V was pared by 3 bases and J by 3 bases, with 14 bases between. The CDR3: CASSDPWGGDTEAFF. CDR3 bases: TGTGCCAGCAGTGACCCCTGGGGAGGGGACACTGAAGCTTTCTTT.

This clone was seen only a few times. The chain has TRBV6-1 and TRBJ1-3, with D tentatively TRBD1 (5 bases). V lost 7 bases, J lost 3 bases, and 16 bases lay in between. Germline V gene data show CDR1 as MNHNS and CDR2 as SASEGT. The CDR3 extends over 15 amino acids. The CDR3 is CASTRGAPDGNTIYF. CDR3 nucleotides: TGTGCCAGCACTCGAGGGGCCCCCGATGGAAACACCATATATTTT.